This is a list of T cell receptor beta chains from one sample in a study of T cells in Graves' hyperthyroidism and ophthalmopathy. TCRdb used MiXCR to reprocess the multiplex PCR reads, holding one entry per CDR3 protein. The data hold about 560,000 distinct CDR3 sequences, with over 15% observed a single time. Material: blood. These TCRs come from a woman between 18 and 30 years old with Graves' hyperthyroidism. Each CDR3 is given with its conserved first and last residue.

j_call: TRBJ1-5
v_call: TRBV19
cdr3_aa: CASSPWDREVGQPQHF

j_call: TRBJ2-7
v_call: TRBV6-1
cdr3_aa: CASSFLAGLPPVGHSYEQYF

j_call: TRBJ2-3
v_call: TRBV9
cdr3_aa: CASSARLAGGQDTQYF

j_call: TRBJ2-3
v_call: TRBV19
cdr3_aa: CASSTIDRWPSTDTQYF

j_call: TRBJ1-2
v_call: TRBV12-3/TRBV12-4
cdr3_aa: CASSAPPQYGYTF

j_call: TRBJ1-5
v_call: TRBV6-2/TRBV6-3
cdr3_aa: CASNPGQVGNQPQHF

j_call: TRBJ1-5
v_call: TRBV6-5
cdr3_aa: CASSYSGDRNQPQHF

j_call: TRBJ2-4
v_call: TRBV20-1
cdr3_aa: CSAPGTSGTASQNIQYF

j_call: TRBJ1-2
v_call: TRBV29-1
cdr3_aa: CSAGTGANYGYTF

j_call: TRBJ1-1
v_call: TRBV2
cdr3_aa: CASSDSNMNTEAFF

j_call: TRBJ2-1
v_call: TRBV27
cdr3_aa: CASSLSASGRYNEQFF

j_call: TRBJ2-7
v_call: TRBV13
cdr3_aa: CASSLKPTEFRYEQYF

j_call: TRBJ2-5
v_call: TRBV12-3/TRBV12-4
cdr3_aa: CASTPQAPGPWYF

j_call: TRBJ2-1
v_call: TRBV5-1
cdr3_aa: CASSSGPPGNEQFF

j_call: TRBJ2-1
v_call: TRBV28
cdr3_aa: CASSFRTGGNEQFF

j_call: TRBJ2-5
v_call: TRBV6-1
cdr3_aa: CASRRTGTGGLYF

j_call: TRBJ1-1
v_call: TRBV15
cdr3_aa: CATRGGTEAFF

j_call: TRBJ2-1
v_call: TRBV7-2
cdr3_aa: CASSLAAAGPNEQFF

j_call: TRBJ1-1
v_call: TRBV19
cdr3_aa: CASSIRGQGSGTEAFF

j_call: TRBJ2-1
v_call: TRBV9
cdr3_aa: CASSPRLAPYNEQFF

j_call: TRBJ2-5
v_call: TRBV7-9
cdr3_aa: CASSSSDRGETQYF

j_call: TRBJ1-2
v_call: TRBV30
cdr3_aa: CAWSVSGSYGYTF

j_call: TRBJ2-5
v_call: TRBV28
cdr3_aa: CASSPPDRVGSQETQYF

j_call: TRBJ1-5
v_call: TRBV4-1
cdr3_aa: CASSPDRGLSNQPQHF

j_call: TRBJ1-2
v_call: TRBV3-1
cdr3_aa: CASSQEARGYTF

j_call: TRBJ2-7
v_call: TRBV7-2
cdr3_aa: CASSAAYEQYF

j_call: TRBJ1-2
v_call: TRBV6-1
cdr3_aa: CASSKQGASGPNYGYTF

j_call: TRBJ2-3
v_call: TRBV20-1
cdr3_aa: CSAKILAGVTDTQYF

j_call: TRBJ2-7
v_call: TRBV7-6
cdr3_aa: CASQQGGEQYF

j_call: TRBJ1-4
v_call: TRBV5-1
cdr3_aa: CASSQRQSGTNEKLFF

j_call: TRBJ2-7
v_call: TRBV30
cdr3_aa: CAWSYGTGDYEQYF

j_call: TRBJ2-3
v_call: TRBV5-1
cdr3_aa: CASRYSGTDTQYF

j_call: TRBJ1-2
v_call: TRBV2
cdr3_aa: CASSVSRQGSNYGYTF

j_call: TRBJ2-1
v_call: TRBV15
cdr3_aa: CATSRGEGVNEQFF

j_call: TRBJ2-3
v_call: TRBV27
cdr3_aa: CASSLFLGSDTQYF

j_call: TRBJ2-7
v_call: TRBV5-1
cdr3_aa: CASSGRFSDEQYF

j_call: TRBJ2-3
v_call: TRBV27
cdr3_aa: CASSPGTYPTDTQYF

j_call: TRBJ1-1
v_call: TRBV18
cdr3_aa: CASSPPGGRGTEAFF

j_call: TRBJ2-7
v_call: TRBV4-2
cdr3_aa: CASSQDGRETYEQYF

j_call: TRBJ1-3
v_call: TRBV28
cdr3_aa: CASSFLGNTIYF

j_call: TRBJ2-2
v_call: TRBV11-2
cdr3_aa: CASSLGGHTGELVF

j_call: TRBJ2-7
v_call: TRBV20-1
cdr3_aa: CSAQSGDAYEQYF

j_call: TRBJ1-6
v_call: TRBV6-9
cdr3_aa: CASSYGNSGSPLHF